This entry concerns a single TCR beta chain. The source of the sample is a study of blood T cell repertoires in COVID-19. Study as a whole: In each case, the material was cDNA or gDNA derived from T cells, B-cell-depleted T cells, or PBMCs.

CDR3 length: 15 residues. Trimming removed 5 bases from V and 4 bases from J; junction bases left unmatched: 11. CDR1 and CDR2 (germline): SGHAT, FQNNGV. Study processing details: The assay estimated nucleated cells by amplifying reference gene primers. Some clones are missing from TCRdb's copy, which holds only in-frame ones; the method was immunoSEQ multiplex PCR. V, J and clone size reflect that table, while D and trimming were determined from the DNA. The sample holds 150,000 to 200,000 clones, 89% seen once. Sequenced material: peripheral blood. The J gene is TRBJ2-7, the V gene TRBV11-2; 7 nucleotides align to TRBD2. The receptor was isolated from a man between 18 and 35 years old who had recovered from COVID-19. The CDR3 DNA follows: TGTGCCAGCAGCCCAGGTACGGGGGGAGTGTACGAGCAGTACTTC. As protein: CASSPGTGGVYEQYF.